This T cell receptor beta chain was profiled in a study of blood T cell repertoires in COVID-19 (dated by TCRdb to 2018 to 2020). Concerning the study at large: The collaborator samples originated in the United States, Italy and Spain and spanned the acute and convalescent phases of COVID-19. The prospective study material was composed of cDNA or gDNA derived from T cells, B-cell-depleted T cells, or PBMCs. Deeply sampled blood TCRbeta repertoires from subjects exposed to, actively infected with, or recovered from COVID-19 were included in the dataset. The repertoires were released in a freely available public database intended as a resource for research on the immune response to SARS-CoV-2. Where HLA class I and class II types were available, the types were taken from metadata supplied by the sample provider, not from assay-based typing. The samples were drawn from the first 160 participants of the ongoing ImmuneRACE study and from some 1,300 subjects provided by 6 global collaborators. Nearly every sample came with metadata listing a de-identified subject ID, COVID-19 status, age in years and sex. The paper's findings and limits, for the study overall: Clinical and demographic metadata were provided uncurated, with the amount varying by source and participant.

The immunoSEQ Assay, a bias-controlled multiplex PCR, was used to amplify TCRbeta CDR3 regions from genomic DNA. In the original analysis: The number of nucleated cells in each sample was estimated from the amplification of reference gene primers within the assay. To quantify the absolute abundance of each unique TCRbeta CDR3 rearrangement, sequence reads were collapsed and filtered. For each sample, productive Simpson clonality was calculated as the square root of Simpson's diversity index across productive rearrangements. In TCRdb, the immuneACCESS table is reduced to in-frame sequences with V and J assigned. These tables do not hold every clone; where another copy was compared, an unresolved V gene accounts for under half, and the others remain unexplained. The V and J calls and the clone size are those of that table, but D and trimming were determined from the DNA. This sample is represented by 40,000 to 55,000 clones; more than 90% of them were singletons. The ten largest clones capture 4.5% to 6.5% of the sample.

Collaborating institutions collected whole blood in K2EDTA tubes following their own protocols. Collaborator samples were shipped for TCRbeta analysis as frozen whole blood, isolated PBMCs, or DNA extracted from either sample type. This clone has just a few counts. There is no known antigen for this receptor. No base qualities exist here, and no much larger clone lies one base off it. Additional DNA sequences in this sample encode the identical CDR3. V is reduced by 0 bases and J by 2 bases, leaving a spacing of 9 bases between them. The CDR3 runs 15 residues from the cysteine to the phenylalanine. Only the CDR3 DNA stays, 45 bases, in frame from base 1. For CDR1 and CDR2, the germline V gene (reference sequence) lists SGHNT and YYREEE.

The chain joins TRBV5-4 to TRBJ1-3, with no confident D gene call. Input material: peripheral blood. The clonotype was recovered from a human donor in a cohort sampled during active COVID-19. The CDR3 region: CASSLGSTPGNTIYF. In nucleotide form, the sequence is TGTGCCAGCAGCTTGGGATCTACTCCTGGAAACACCATATATTTT. The entire variable domain, with the stretches around the CDR3 drawn from the reference TRBV5-4 and TRBJ1-3 proteins, is ETGVTQSPTHLIKTRGQQVTLRCSSQSGHNTVSWYQQALGQGPQFIFQYYREEENGRGNFPPRFSGLQFPNYSSELNVNALELDDSALYLCASSLGSTPGNTIYFGEGSWLTVV.